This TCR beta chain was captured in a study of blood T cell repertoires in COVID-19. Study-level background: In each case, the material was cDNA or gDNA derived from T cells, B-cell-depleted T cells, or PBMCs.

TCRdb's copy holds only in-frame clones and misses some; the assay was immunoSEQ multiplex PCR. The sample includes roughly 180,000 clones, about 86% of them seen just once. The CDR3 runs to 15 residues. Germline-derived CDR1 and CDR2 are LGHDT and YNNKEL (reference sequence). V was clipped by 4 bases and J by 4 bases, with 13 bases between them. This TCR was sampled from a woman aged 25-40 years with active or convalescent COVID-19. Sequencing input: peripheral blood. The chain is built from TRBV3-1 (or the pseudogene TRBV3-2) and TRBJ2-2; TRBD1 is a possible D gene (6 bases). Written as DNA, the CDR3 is TGTGCCAGCAGCCTGGACAGAATTGGCACCGGGGAGCTGTTTTTT. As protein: CASSLDRIGTGELFF.